This record looks at one T cell receptor beta chain sequence and its context. What it binds is not known. This specimen comes from a study of blood T cells in healthy people across ages. The study, taken as a whole, reports: In older individuals, TCR beta diversity per million T cells was lower, falling roughly linearly with age.

The CDR3 has 11 amino acids. Trimming cost V 7 bases and J 11 bases, with 17 bases left between them. Germline V gene sequence: CDR1 SQVTM, CDR2 ANQGSEA. Primed by a sample-barcoded 5' primer and a J-beta primer mix, a second PCR proceeded for about 6 to 12 cycles. TCRdb called the 5' RACE reads again in MiXCR, with one record for every CDR3 protein. Among hundreds of thousands of distinct CDR3 sequences listed, roughly 35% were seen once. The V call is TRBV29-1, the J call TRBJ1-2, with TRBD1 as a possible D gene (5 bases). The sequenced sample was blood. The clonotype comes from a man aged 18 to 29 in good health. The CDR3 is CSAPAGGRYTF. CDR3 nucleotides: TGCAGCGCCCCGGCCGGGGGACGGTACACCTTC.